There are many counts of the clone carrying this T cell receptor beta chain. Its antigen is currently unknown. Germline CDR1 MNHEY, CDR2 SMNVEV (reference sequence). V was shortened by 3 bases and J by 4 bases, with 19 bases between the two germline ends. This CDR3 has 16 residues. This sample was included in a study of molecular identifiers for immune sequencing clone quantification. Study findings and constraints: Effector cells had over 98% of their molecules in clones above 20 RNA copies, while naive cells had under 1%.

The bulk TCR libraries were made with methods described before and with listed TCR primers. Using its own MiXCR run on the PCR reads, TCRdb lists one record per CDR3 protein. The table has about 320,000 distinct CDR3 sequences, 20% to 25% seen once. Sequencing was carried out using naive CD8+ T cells from blood, with Jurkat cell RNA spiked in. The subset was: FACS-sorted CD8+CD4-CCR7+CD45RA+ naive T cells. V gene TRBV27 combines with J gene TRBJ2-7; D is possibly TRBD1 (5 bases). The receptor was isolated from a human donor in good health. Some libraries in this study had Jurkat cell RNA spiked in. The CDR3 sequence: CASSLLGQGGLYEQYF. In DNA form, the CDR3 reads TGTGCCAGCAGTTTGCTGGGGCAGGGTGGTTTGTACGAGCAGTACTTC.